This entry is about one T cell receptor (beta chain). The target antigen is unknown. These data are taken from a study of immune cell composition in non-small cell lung cancer. Points from the study as a whole: Dominant in vivo tumour-associated clones were not shown to share tumour-reactive sequences. Clones >0.5% enriched in tumour were rarer in adenocarcinoma (roughly 35%) than squamous (roughly 80%).

Measured with immunoSEQ multiplex PCR; TCRdb has only the in-frame clones, and not every one. The sample lists 14,000 or so clones, 65% to 85% occurring once. CDR1 and CDR2 (germline): SGDLS, YYNGEE. V was shortened by 4 bases and J by 12 bases, with 11 bases between the two germline ends. The CDR3 has 11 residues. The TCR originated in a human donor with non-small cell lung cancer. The J gene is TRBJ2-1, the V gene TRBV9; D is ambiguous. Material for sequencing was lung tumor tissue. CDR3: CASSLGRVQFF. CDR3 nucleotide sequence: TGTGCCAGCAGCTTAGGGCGAGTGCAGTTCTTC.